This T cell receptor (beta chain) was identified in a study of blood T cell repertoires in COVID-19. In the study overall: Material from acute and convalescent COVID-19 was sourced from the United States, Italy and Spain. Sample material is recorded as cDNA or gDNA derived from T cells, B-cell-depleted T cells, or PBMCs.

Per the original methods: Amplification from reference gene primers served as the basis for estimated nucleated cell counts. Some clones are missing from TCRdb's copy, which holds only in-frame ones; the method was immunoSEQ multiplex PCR. V, J and clone size are taken as reported in that table, and D and trimming were inferred from the DNA itself. The sample comprises approximately 98,000 clones, around 81% of which are singletons, and approximately 4% rests with the top ten. The CDR3 loop spans 13 amino acids. Trimming took off 5 bases at V and 8 bases at J, with 13 bases between the two ends. Germline V CDR1 and CDR2: SGHVS, FQNEAQ.

The sequence was collected from a man aged 55 to 70 with acute or convalescent COVID-19. The chain uses TRBV7-8 and TRBJ2-1, with a weak D call TRBD1 (7 bases). The sample consisted of peripheral blood. The CDR3 sequence is CASSIGGGDEQFF. The CDR3 nucleotides read TGTGCCAGCAGCATAGGGGGCGGGGATGAGCAGTTCTTC.